Listed below are T cell receptor beta chains from one sample, sequenced in a study of CD8+CD57+ T cells in acquired aplastic anemia. TCRdb reprocessed the reads with MiXCR, giving one entry per CDR3 protein. The table has some 180,000 distinct CDR3 sequences, about half seen once; the top ten hold roughly 13%. Sequencing was carried out using sorted CD4+, CD8+, or CD8+CD57+ T cells (not recorded which) from PBMCs. The receptor source for this set is a human donor with aplastic anemia. CDR3s include the opening cysteine and the closing phenylalanine or tryptophan. A D gene is named only where the DNA matches it firmly. Clone size is not always given. Where it is, it says once, few, many or a class for expanded clones.

>few|TRBJ2-3|TRBD1|TRBV10-3
TGTGCCATCAGTGAATCGGGGACAGCCACAGATACGCAGTATTTT
CAISESGTATDTQYF
>once|TRBJ1-3|NA|TRBV9
TGTGCCAGCCGCCCATTTTGGGGGAACTCTGGAAACACCATATATTTT
CASRPFWGNSGNTIYF
>NA|TRBJ2-5|TRBD2|TRBV7-8
TGTGCCAGCAGCCCCCCCAGTCGCGGGGGGATGGAGACCCAGTACTTC
CASSPPSRGGMETQYF
>NA|TRBJ2-7|TRBD1|TRBV6-1
TGTGCCAGCAGTGAAGCTGGGACAGGTGTCTACGAGCAGTACTTC
CASSEAGTGVYEQYF
>NA|TRBJ2-1|NA|TRBV20-1
TGCAGGGGAGAGGGGGGGTTGCATGAGCAGTTCTTC
CRGEGGLHEQFF
>few|TRBJ2-7|TRBD2|TRBV7-9
TGTGCCAGCAGCCCGGCAACTAGCGGAACCTACGAGCAGTACTTC
CASSPATSGTYEQYF
>NA|TRBJ1-2|NA|TRBV2
TGTGCCAGCAGTGGGGGGCAAGAGGCCTTATATGGCTACACCTTC
CASSGGQEALYGYTF
>few|TRBJ1-2|TRBD1|TRBV3-1
TGTGCCAGCAGCCAATTCAGGGGGAATGGCTACACCTTC
CASSQFRGNGYTF
>NA|TRBJ2-7|NA|TRBV29-1
TGCAGCGTCGCCGGGTCTGACTACGAGCAGTACTTC
CSVAGSDYEQYF
>few|TRBJ1-6|TRBD1|TRBV19
TGTGCCAGTAGTATGGGACAGGGGTACTCACCCCTCCACTTT
CASSMGQGYSPLHF
>once|TRBJ2-2|NA|TRBV20-1
TGCAGTGCTACTGGGCCCGGGGAGCTGTTTTTT
CSATGPGELFF
>many|TRBJ1-2|NA|TRBV29-1
TGCAGCGTTGAGGGGGAGGCACTTACGAGGGGCTATGGCTACACCTTC
CSVEGEALTRGYGYTF
>NA|TRBJ1-2|NA|TRBV15
TGTGCCACCAGCGGCGGACACAGCCTTAACTATGGCTACACCTTC
CATSGGHSLNYGYTF
>NA|TRBJ2-5|NA|TRBV4-2
TGTGCCAGCAGCCAAGATAACGGGGGCGGGGAGACCCAGTACTTC
CASSQDNGGGETQYF
>NA|TRBJ2-7|NA|TRBV7-2
TGTGCCAGCAGCTTCGGTTTCTACGAGCAGTACTTC
CASSFGFYEQYF
>few|TRBJ1-2|NA|TRBV19
TGTGCCAGTAGCCCTGATTGGGGCTATGGCTACACCTTC
CASSPDWGYGYTF
>many|TRBJ2-7|NA|TRBV9
TGTGCCAGCAGCGTAGTAGGGGGGGGCCCCAACGAGCAGTACTTC
CASSVVGGGPNEQYF
>many|TRBJ1-2|TRBD1|TRBV5-1
TGCGCCAGCAGCCGAGGGTCCCCGACAGGGAGCTATGGCTACACCTTC
CASSRGSPTGSYGYTF
>NA|TRBJ2-7|NA|TRBV5-1
TGCGCCAGCAGCCCAACCGCAATAGTGGCCTACGAGCAGTACTTC
CASSPTAIVAYEQYF
>once|TRBJ1-4|NA|TRBV2
TGTGCCAGCAGTGAAAGGGCGAGGGGAACTGAAAAGCTGTTTTTT
CASSERARGTEKLFF
>few|TRBJ2-3|TRBD1|TRBV15
TGTGCCACCAGCAGGGACAGGGTTCTCACAGATACGCAGTATTTT
CATSRDRVLTDTQYF
>many|TRBJ1-4|NA|TRBV7-9
TGTGCCAGCAGCTTAGCGGGGGCGGGTAATGAAAAACTGTTTTTT
CASSLAGAGNEKLFF
>few|TRBJ2-1|NA|TRBV2
TGTGCCAGCAGTGAACAGGTCCAGTTCTTC
CASSEQVQFF
>NA|TRBJ2-7|NA|TRBV7-9
TGTGCCAGCATTGCTAGGGGCTACGAGCAGTACTTC
CASIARGYEQYF
>NA|TRBJ1-1|TRBD1|TRBV20-1
TGCAGTGCTCCAGACAGGGGCACTGAAGCTTTCTTT
CSAPDRGTEAFF
>NA|TRBJ1-2|NA|TRBV7-2
TGTGCCAGCAGAATTTGGGGGGACGGCTACACCTTC
CASRIWGDGYTF
>few|TRBJ2-5|TRBD1|TRBV19
TGTGCCAGTAGTGCCCCAGGGGGAGAGACCCAGTACTTC
CASSAPGGETQYF
>many|TRBJ1-2|NA|TRBV12-3/TRBV12-4
TGTGCCAGCACCACCCAAAACTATGGCTACACCTTC
CASTTQNYGYTF
>many|TRBJ2-3|TRBD2|TRBV19
TGTGCCAGTAGCGGCAGGTTAGCGGGGGCAAATACGCAGTATTTT
CASSGRLAGANTQYF
>NA|TRBJ1-2|NA|TRBV19
TGTGCCAGTAGTCCCGAGACGGGGGGCCGGTACTATGGCTACACCTTC
CASSPETGGRYYGYTF
>many|TRBJ2-2|NA|TRBV7-9
TGTGCCAGCAGCACCACGACGGGGTTAGGCACCGGGGAGCTGTTTTTT
CASSTTTGLGTGELFF
>many|TRBJ2-7|NA|TRBV29-1
TGCAGCGCCGGGACTGCGGCCTACGAGCAGTACTTC
CSAGTAAYEQYF
>NA|TRBJ1-2|TRBD1|TRBV10-3
TGTGCCATCACCCACGACAGGGGGGCTGGCTACACCTTC
CAITHDRGAGYTF
>few|TRBJ2-2|NA|TRBV10-3
TGTGCCATCAGCTACGACAGGAACACCGGGGAGCTGTTTTTT
CAISYDRNTGELFF
>once|TRBJ1-2|TRBD1|TRBV6-1
TGTGCCAGCACCATAAGGGACAGCAACCACGGCTACACCTTC
CASTIRDSNHGYTF
>NA|TRBJ1-6|NA|TRBV5-6
TGTGCCAGCAGTCGGACCGATAATTCACCCCTCCACTTT
CASSRTDNSPLHF
>many|TRBJ1-1|NA|TRBV24-1
TGTGCCACCCAGGACGGCATGAACACTGAAGCTTTCTTT
CATQDGMNTEAFF
>few|TRBJ1-1|NA|TRBV29-1
TGCAGCGACGCCGGTTGGAGCACTGAAGCTTTCTTT
CSDAGWSTEAFF